This T cell receptor beta chain is from a study of graft-versus-host responses after intestinal transplantation. The germline V and J ends were trimmed by 4 bases and 0 bases, with 13 bases remaining between them. Germline CDR1 MNHEY, CDR2 SMNVEV (reference sequence). The CDR3 covers 16 residues. Sequencing used immunoSEQ multiplex PCR; TCRdb keeps in-frame clones, though not all of them. Altogether more than 100,000 clones are present, around 96% being singletons, with the ten largest covering about 3.3%. Of note for this clone: Its antigen is as yet unknown.

V usage is TRBV27 and J usage is TRBJ1-5; possibly TRBD1 for D (5 bases). The material was unstimulated CD8+ T cells sorted from spleen or lymph node cells, obtained before intestinal transplant. The sequence was obtained from a human donor who received an intestinal transplant. In DNA, the CDR3 is TGTGCCAGCAGTTCGGGGACCCTATATAGCAATCAGCCCCAGCATTTT. Protein product: CASSSGTLYSNQPQHF.